This passage covers 15 T cell receptor beta chains from one sample sequenced in a study of control samples from healthy donors and cancer patients. The assay was immunoSEQ multiplex PCR, and TCRdb's table has in-frame clones only and misses some. The table includes about 120,000 clones, roughly 87% detected once. The sequencing input was blood. These receptor sequences come from a man aged 40-50 years in good health.

The rearrangement joins TRBV10-1 to TRBJ2-7, with TRBD1 identical over 10 bases. Per germline, CDR1 WNHNN and CDR2 SYGVQD (reference sequence). The CDR3 runs to 15 residues. Losses at the gene ends were 5 bases for V and 6 bases for J; bases not matched to a gene: 10. The CDR3 region is CASSSSGTGAPEQYF. The CDR3 DNA reads TGCGCCAGCAGTAGTAGCGGGACAGGGGCCCCCGAGCAGTACTTC.

The chain employs TRBV5-1 and TRBJ1-2; 9 bases fit TRBD1. V gave up 6 bases and J gave up 2 bases; unmatched junction bases: 5. In germline, CDR1 is SGHRS, CDR2 YFSETQ. The CDR3 contains 14 residues. The CDR3 protein is CASNRQGGNYGYTF. The CDR3 coding sequence is TGCGCCAGCAACCGACAGGGGGGAAACTATGGCTACACCTTC.

The rearrangement links TRBV10-3 to TRBJ1-3; no clear D. Per germline, CDR1 ENHRY and CDR2 SYGVKD. This CDR3 comprises 18 residues. Trimming shortened V by 3 bases and J by 4 bases, and 22 bases separated the two germline ends. CDR3 DNA sequence: TGTGCCATCAGTGACCCATCCGGGTGGGGATTATCGGGAAACACCATATATTTT. As protein: CAISDPSGWGLSGNTIYF.

In its sample, this clone was seen a few times. DNA of the CDR3: TGTGCCAGCAGCTTAGACAGGGGGCATAGCAATCAGCCCCAGCATTTT. It specifies CASSLDRGHSNQPQHF. This rearrangement joins TRBV7-9 to TRBJ1-5; 9 nucleotides match TRBD1. The CDR3 totals 16 residues. The V and J ends lost 1 base and 0 bases, in that order; junction bases with no gene match: 1. CDR1 is SEHNR and CDR2 is FQNEAQ in the germline V gene (reference sequence).

This clone was recorded once. CDR3 sequence reads: CASSSGRDTGELFF. The CDR3 bases are TGTGCCAGCAGCTCAGGCAGGGATACCGGGGAGCTGTTTTTT. The chain uses TRBV7-7 and TRBJ2-2; a possible D gene is TRBD1 (5 bases). From germline, CDR1 is SSHAT and CDR2 FNYEAQ (reference sequence). V dropped 4 bases and J dropped 5 bases, with 11 bases sitting between them. The CDR3 is made up of 14 amino acids.

This clone has only one observation. One junction end disagrees with the germline gene, perhaps due to a read error. This chain uses TRBV7-8 with TRBJ1-5, with D possibly being TRBD1 (6 bases). Germline V gives CDR1 SGHVS, CDR2 FQNEAQ. CDR3 size: 15 residues. CDR3 DNA sequence: TGTGCCAGCAGCTTAAGGGGGATTGGCAACCAGCCCCAGCATTTT. The encoded protein is CASSLRGIGNQPQHF.

The chain carries TRBV6-1 and TRBJ1-2; weak D call: TRBD1 (5 bases). CDR1 is MNHNS and CDR2 is SASEGT in the germline V gene. V lost 1 base to trimming and J lost 8 bases, with 17 bases between them. CDR3 length: 15 amino acids. CDR3 loop: CASSEGSWTRRGYTF. In nucleotides, the CDR3 is TGTGCCAGCAGTGAAGGGAGTTGGACACGGCGGGGCTACACCTTC.

The CDR3 sequence is CASSQDTGANVLTF. CDR3 in DNA: TGTGCCAGCAGTCAAGACACTGGGGCCAACGTCCTGACTTTC. This chain uses TRBV6-2 or TRBV6-3 with TRBJ2-6; D remains unclear. The V end was cut by 5 bases, the J end by 2 bases, with 7 bases between. This CDR3 spans 14 amino acids. CDR1 MNHEY and CDR2 SVGEGT come from the germline V gene.

V and J are TRBV2 and TRBJ2-2; D uncertain. CDR3 length: 13 amino acids. Germline values: CDR1 SNHLY, CDR2 FYNNEI. Trimming shortened V by 7 bases and J by 2 bases, and 8 bases separated the two germline ends. This chain's CDR3 is CASKRDNTGELFF. Written as DNA, the CDR3 is TGTGCCAGCAAGCGAGACAACACCGGGGAGCTGTTTTTT. Full variable domain (missing parts from reference TRBV2 and TRBJ2-2): EPEVTQTPSHQVTQMGQEVILRCVPISNHLYFYWYRQILGQKVEFLVSFYNNEISEKSEIFDDQFSVERPDGSNFTLKIRSTKLEDSAMYFCASKRDNTGELFFGEGSRLTVL.

The rearrangement joins TRBV11-3 to TRBJ2-7; 12 bases align to TRBD1. Germline loops: CDR1 SGHNT, CDR2 YENEEA. The CDR3 is 15 residues long. V lost 2 bases to trimming and J lost 5 bases; unmatched junction nucleotides: 4. Written as DNA, the CDR3 is TGTGCCAGCAGCTTAAGGGGGACAGGGGGCAACGAGCAGTACTTC. Its translation is CASSLRGTGGNEQYF.

The chain couples TRBV7-9 to TRBJ1-1; no clear D. This CDR3 spans 13 amino acids. V dropped 3 bases and J dropped 9 bases, with 14 bases sitting between them. Germline V lookup: CDR1 SEHNR, CDR2 FQNEAQ (reference sequence). Written as DNA, the CDR3 is TGTGCCAGCAGCTTCGCCGCTGCTAAGCAAGCTTTCTTT. Protein product: CASSFAAAKQAFF.

J is TRBJ1-2 and V is TRBV9; D call uncertain. V was clipped by 2 bases and J by 8 bases, with 13 bases between them. This CDR3 is 13 amino acids long. Germline CDR1 reads SGDLS; CDR2 reads YYNGEE. The CDR3 spells CASSVSGRGGYTF. The CDR3 DNA follows: TGTGCCAGCAGCGTTTCGGGCCGAGGGGGCTACACCTTC.

The rearrangement uses TRBV2 and TRBJ1-4; D unclear. This CDR3 region has 13 residues. The V and J ends lost 9 bases and 4 bases respectively, with 12 bases between them. The germline V gene encodes CDR1 SNHLY and CDR2 FYNNEI. CDR3 protein: CASGPLLNEKLFF. CDR3 DNA sequence: TGTGCCAGTGGACCGCTCCTTAATGAAAAACTGTTTTTT.

The chain uses TRBV7-8 and TRBJ2-7; D might be TRBD1 (5 bases). Trimming shortened V by 3 bases and J by 0 bases, and 9 bases separated the two germline ends. The germline gives CDR1 SGHVS, CDR2 FQNEAQ. The CDR3 runs 14 residues. The CDR3 is CASSFNRPSYEQYF. In DNA form, the CDR3 reads TGTGCCAGCAGCTTCAACAGGCCCTCCTACGAGCAGTACTTC.

About this clone itself: This sample also contains other DNA sequences that code for the same CDR3. The chain has TRBV18 and TRBJ1-4; 9 bases align to TRBD1. CDR3 length equals 15 residues. The ends lost 2 bases at V and 5 bases at J; junction bases unmatched: 3. CDR1 is KGHSH, CDR2 LQKENI, per germline. The CDR3 here is CASSPTGGRNEKLFF. The CDR3 region has the DNA TGTGCCAGCTCACCAACAGGGGGCCGAAATGAAAAACTGTTTTTT. Using reference TRBV18 and TRBJ1-4 for the parts outside the CDR3, the full variable domain is NAGVMQNPRHLVRRRGQEARLRCSPMKGHSHVYWYRQLPEEGLKFMVYLQKENIIDESGMPKERFSAEFPKEGPSILRIQQVVRGDSAAYFCASSPTGGRNEKLFFGSGTQLSVL.